Each of the 9 T cell receptor beta chains below was sequenced from the same sample in a study of blood T cell repertoires in COVID-19. The repertoire was sequenced with immunoSEQ multiplex PCR; TCRdb's copy has only in-frame clones and lacks some. The sample consists of 90,000 or so clones, around 86% of them appearing once. Sequences were obtained from peripheral blood. These receptors were obtained from a man aged 55 to 69 with COVID-19, enrolled during active disease.

The chain is built from TRBV3-1 (or the pseudogene TRBV3-2) and TRBJ1-6; weak D call: TRBD1 (5 bases). CDR3 length: 15 residues. Germline V CDR1 and CDR2: LGHDT, YNNKEL (reference sequence). V lost 2 bases, J lost 8 bases, and 13 bases lay in between. CDR3 region: CASSQYAQTDSPLHF. For the CDR3, the DNA is TGTGCCAGCAGCCAATACGCACAGACAGATTCACCCCTCCACTTT.

The chain recombines TRBV7-8 with TRBJ1-5, with TRBD1 matching 8 bases. The CDR3 loop spans 14 amino acids. V trimming: 4 bases; J trimming: 6 bases; junction bases outside the gene matches: 5. Germline CDR1 is SGHVS and CDR2 is FQNEAQ. DNA for the CDR3: TGTGCCAGCAGCTGGGGACAGGCTTTTCAGCCCCAGCATTTT. This sequence encodes CASSWGQAFQPQHF.

The chain uses TRBV30 and TRBJ2-1; D is possibly TRBD2 (6 bases). Germline V CDR1 and CDR2: GTSNPN, SVGIG (reference sequence). The CDR3 runs to 17 residues. Trimming pared 3 bases from V and 0 bases from J, leaving 18 bases between. The CDR3 DNA reads as TGTGCCTGGAGCGAGGGACTTCCTAGGAGCTCCTACAATGAGCAGTTCTTC. It is translated as CAWSEGLPRSSYNEQFF.

This clone was found once. DNA for the CDR3: TGTGCCAGCAGTTACGTTTCGGGCTATGGCTACACCTTC. This encodes CASSYVSGYGYTF. The J gene is TRBJ1-2, the V gene TRBV6-2 or TRBV6-3; the D is unclear. Per germline, CDR1 MNHEY and CDR2 SVGEGT. Trimming left V 2 bases short and J 4 bases short, with 8 bases between. This CDR3 has 13 amino acids.

The rearrangement links TRBV30 to TRBJ2-5; the match to TRBD1 covers 7 bases. The length of the CDR3 is 13 residues. Trimming removed 0 bases from V and 5 bases from J; junction bases left unmatched: 3. Looked up from germline, CDR1 is GTSNPN and CDR2 is SVGIG (reference sequence). CDR3: CAWSVRGRETQYF. In DNA form, the CDR3 reads TGTGCCTGGAGTGTTAGGGGGCGGGAGACCCAGTACTTC.

The chain recombines TRBV9 with TRBJ2-7; 8 nucleotides match TRBD2. Germline CDR1 and CDR2: SGDLS and YYNGEE. J was trimmed by 7 bases and V by 0 bases; bases with no gene match: 6. The CDR3 is 14 residues long. This chain's CDR3 is CASSVGTGGDEQYF. The CDR3 region has the DNA TGTGCCAGCAGCGTAGGTACGGGAGGGGATGAGCAGTACTTC.

V and J are TRBV27 and TRBJ2-7; the match to TRBD1 covers 12 bases. The CDR3 is made up of 14 amino acids. With 2 bases clipped from V and 5 bases from J, the junction kept 1 base outside the gene matches. Per the germline V gene, CDR1 is MNHEY and CDR2 is SMNVEV (reference sequence). The CDR3 nucleotides are TGTGCCAGCAGTTTAGGGACAGGGGGCAACGAGCAGTACTTC. Its protein is CASSLGTGGNEQYF.

The chain has TRBV10-1 and TRBJ2-1; 7 nucleotides align to TRBD2. This CDR3 spans 12 amino acids. V lost 4 bases and J lost 8; bases outside the gene matches: 2. Germline-derived CDR1 and CDR2 are WNHNN and SYGVQD (reference sequence). The CDR3 nucleotides read TGCGCCAGCAGTGGGACTAGAGATGAGCAGTTCTTC. Its translation: CASSGTRDEQFF.

This sequence joins TRBV5-1 and TRBJ2-7; 7 nucleotides match TRBD2. The CDR3 length is 14 residues. Germline CDR1 is SGHRS and CDR2 is YFSETQ. Trimming took 4 bases from V and 2 from J; bases not matched to a gene: 6. CDR3 bases: TGCGCCAGCAGCCTCCTAGCGGATACCTACGAGCAGTACTTC. As protein: CASSLLADTYEQYF.